Sequencing of this T cell receptor (beta chain) was carried out in a study of multiple sclerosis patients with progressive multifocal leukoencephalopathy. General study results and limits: The findings' link to JC virus versus immunocompromise remained uncertain. Less diverse TRB repertoires were suggested in most PML patients.

This was a survey-level run. Every PCR reaction included synthetic inline CDR3 controls for all V-J pairings. Assay: immunoSEQ multiplex PCR; the TCRdb copy retains only in-frame clones and omits some. The sample yields about 28,000 clones, 90% seen once. The time point denotes: around 13 months of natalizumab therapy. From germline, CDR1 is SGHDN and CDR2 FVKESK. The CDR3 spans 16 residues. V lost 4 bases to trimming and J lost 4 bases; unmatched junction nucleotides: 9. This clone was observed once. The antigen is not known. The sequences come from PBMCs, collected from a patient treated with natalizumab. The rearrangement uses TRBV14 and TRBJ2-5; 10 bases map to TRBD2. The receptor's source is a human donor with multiple sclerosis. The CDR3 loop is CASSLLGTSVGETQYF. The CDR3 nucleotides read TGTGCCAGCAGCCTTCTTGGGACTAGCGTCGGAGAGACCCAGTACTTC.